The T cell receptor (beta chain) under discussion was sequenced for a study of blood T cell repertoires in COVID-19. The overall study: Nucleic acid was either cDNA or gDNA, and it came from T cells, B-cell-depleted T cells, or PBMCs.

CDR3 length equals 14 residues. The V end lost 3 bases, the J end lost 5 bases, and 13 bases lay between the germline ends. CDR1 and CDR2 from the germline V gene are SGHTA and FQGNSA. Only in-frame clones appear in the TCRdb table, and some are missing; sequencing was by immunoSEQ multiplex PCR. The table records more than 40,000 clones, 70% to 90% of them present only once. V and J are TRBV7-2 and TRBJ1-2; D not resolved. The clonotype originates from a man older than 75 with acute or convalescent COVID-19. Sequencing was performed on peripheral blood. CDR3: CASSFRGGGYGYTF. The CDR3 DNA is TGTGCCAGCAGCTTTCGCGGCGGAGGGTATGGCTACACCTTC.